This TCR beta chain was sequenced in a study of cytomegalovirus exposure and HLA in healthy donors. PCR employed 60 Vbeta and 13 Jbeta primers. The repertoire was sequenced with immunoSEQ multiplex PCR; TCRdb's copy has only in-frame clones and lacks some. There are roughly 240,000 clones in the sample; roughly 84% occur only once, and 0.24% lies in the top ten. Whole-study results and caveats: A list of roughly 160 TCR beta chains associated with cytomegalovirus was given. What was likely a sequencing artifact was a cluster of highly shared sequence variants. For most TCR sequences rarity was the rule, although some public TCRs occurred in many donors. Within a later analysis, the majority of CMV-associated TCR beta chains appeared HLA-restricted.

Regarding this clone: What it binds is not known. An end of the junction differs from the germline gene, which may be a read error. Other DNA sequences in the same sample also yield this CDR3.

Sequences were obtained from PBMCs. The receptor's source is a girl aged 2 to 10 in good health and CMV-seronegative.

CDR3 bases: TGTGCCAGCAGCTTAGGGGCAAGGGACAGTAACTACGAACAGTACTTC. As protein: CASSLGARDSNYEQYF. The chain joins TRBV7-4 to TRBJ2-7, with 7 nucleotides matching TRBD1. The CDR3 is 16 residues long. CDR1 and CDR2 from the germline V gene are SGHVT and SQSDAQ.